What follows describes a single T cell receptor beta chain. Its antigen is undetermined. The CDR3 runs to 16 residues. Germline-derived CDR1 and CDR2 are SEHNR and FQNEAQ (reference sequence). V lost 1 base, J lost 4 bases, and 15 bases lay in between. Primed by a sample-barcoded 5' primer and a J-beta primer mix, a second PCR proceeded for 7 to 11 cycles. Each TCR beta cDNA got a 12-nucleotide random molecular identifier. MiXCR, applied by TCRdb to the 5' RACE reads, yields one record per CDR3 protein. Of about 1,400,000 distinct CDR3 sequences in the sample, around 59% were seen once. The sample, 7.5 to 10 milliliters of peripheral blood, was drawn from each donor. This sample is part of a study of blood T cells in healthy people across ages. Overall study findings and caveats: Those diversity estimates obtained from one million T cells were thought to be underestimates.

The chain is built from TRBV7-9 and TRBJ2-3; D perhaps matches TRBD2 (6 bases). Sample: blood. This TCR came from a man aged 18 to 29 in good health. For the CDR3, the DNA is TGTGCCAGCAGCTTAGTGGTGGGGCGCGGGGCAGATACGCAGTATTTT. This sequence encodes CASSLVVGRGADTQYF.